This T cell receptor beta chain appears in the sequencing data of a study of control samples from healthy donors and cancer patients. Germline V gives CDR1 MNHEY, CDR2 SVGEGT. CDR3 length: 16 residues. Worth noting for this clone: One end of the junction is discordant with germline, which a read error may explain.

Assay: immunoSEQ multiplex PCR; the TCRdb copy retains only in-frame clones and omits some. The sample records 100,000 to 120,000 clones, 88% being singletons. This clonotype was sampled from an older woman with lung cancer. The V call is TRBV6-2 or TRBV6-3, the J call TRBJ1-2, with D maybe TRBD1 (6 bases). Material: PBMCs. CDR3: CASTYGKWTVNYGYTF. CDR3 nucleotides: TGTGCCAGCACTTACGGAAAGTGGACAGTTAACTATGGCTACACCTTC.